Given below is one T cell receptor beta chain in context. This clonotype was seen a few times. This clone's antigen is unknown. There are no base qualities to consult, and no much larger clone falls within one base. This specimen comes from a study of blood T cells in healthy people across ages (dated by TCRdb to about 2015). Describing the broader study: Template switching captured roughly one uniquely barcoded TCR beta cDNA molecule per two T cells in model experiments. Age-related changes in TCR beta repertoire diversity were measured in the study by deep sequencing normalized with unique cDNA molecular identifiers. The donors were divided into four age groups: young (average around 15 years), middle-aged (about 39), aged (about 56) and long-lived (roughly 82). To avoid experimental bias, donors of different ages were distributed randomly across sequencing lanes. The study analyzed two additional independent replicas of 1 million unique cDNA reads from the same blood draw for two donors, one aged 18 to 29 and one aged 80 or older. Paper-wide results and their limitations: Since profiling was done on bulk unsorted PBMCs, naive and antigen-experienced compartments could not be conclusively compared. The CMV infection status of donors was not known, potentially confounding age-related changes in expanded clonotypes. Observed TCR beta diversity per million T cells fell roughly linearly with age, and a significant reduction was already apparent by age about 38. Compared with the aged group, the long-lived group had more naive CD4+ T cells, fewer expanded clones and increased TCR diversity, suggesting age selection. Estimates of total diversity based on one million sequenced T cells were considered lower bounds and underestimates. The percentage of naive T cells measured by flow cytometry correlated strongly with observed TCR beta diversity.

Donors were a few dozen systemically healthy Caucasian individuals from Russia aged roughly 6 to 90 years. Around 10 milliliters of peripheral blood were drawn from each donor into EDTA-treated Vacutainer tubes. Ficoll-Paque density-gradient centrifugation was used to isolate PBMCs, with at least 7 million per sample. Trizol reagent was used to extract total RNA from the PBMCs, yielding at least 6 micrograms per sample. For every donor, an aliquot of PBMCs went through flow cytometry to measure the percentages of naive CD45RAhigh/CD27high T cells. Library preparation used 5' RACE. Sequencer: Illumina HiSeq 2500. The second PCR ran for roughly 6 to 11 cycles and used a J-beta primer mix along with a sample-barcoded 5' primer. A unique molecular identifier was introduced onto each TCR beta cDNA molecule by a template-switch 5' adaptor carrying 12 random nucleotides. At least 3 million CDR3-containing paired-end reads were obtained from each sample. First-strand cDNA synthesis was performed from all RNA using the Mint cDNA synthesis kit, with priming by a TRBC-specific oligonucleotide. All cDNA was treated with uracil-DNA glycosylase and then went through a first 18-cycle PCR with the universal primers M1SS and BC2_uni_R. Per the original workflow: For normalization, 1 million high-quality reads were randomly selected from each sample, with every read carrying a distinct molecular identifier. Reads with shared molecular identifiers were discarded instead of being binned into consensus sequences. MiTCR, with a Q25 quality threshold and the strictest error-elimination algorithm, was used for CDR3 identification, clonotype clustering and error correction. A nonparametric unseen species model with Euler transformation was used to estimate lower-bound total TCR beta diversity. The raw public reads went through TCRdb reprocessing: fastp at Q25, MiXCR clone calling, in-frame beta chains kept. Duplicate CDR3 protein sequences are folded into a single record with the most common DNA and genes. These V and J calls are TCRdb output, not the study's own analysis. Counted in this sample were about 780,000 distinct CDR3 sequences; 46% of them appeared once. Around 18% of the sample is held by the ten biggest clonotypes.

Reading the germline V gene gives CDR1 SQVTM and CDR2 ANQGSEA. Compared with germline, V lacks 4 bases and J lacks 5 bases; bases without a gene match: 3. From the cysteine up to the phenylalanine, the CDR3 has a length of 13 residues. Only CDR3 DNA remains: 39 bases, in frame from the first base. This clonotype was obtained from a man older than 75 in good health. Sequencing was done on a sample of blood. The V gene is TRBV29-1 and the J gene is TRBJ2-7, and 12 junctional nucleotides match TRBD1. The DNA sequence is TGCAGCGTTGGGGGACAGGGGGCCAACGAGCAGTACTTC. This encodes CSVGGQGANEQYF.